In its sample, the clone carrying this T cell receptor beta chain was seen a few times. Antigen specificity is unknown. This record belongs to a study of CD8 T cells in ankylosing spondylitis. Study findings and constraints: Earlier literature documents some of the motif variants in reactive arthritis synovial fluid and blood. Peripheral blood held disease-linked clones only at relatively low frequency, and these were CD8+. Reportedly, disease-linked clones are significantly enriched in ankylosing spondylitis patients' matched synovial fluid. About 8 highly homologous variants made up a TCR beta motif that seemed to typify ankylosing spondylitis blood.

5'-RACE, quantitative and with molecular barcodes, yielded the TCR beta libraries. Each CDR3 protein gets one entry after TCRdb re-called the 5' RACE reads with MiXCR. This sample has 100,000 to 150,000 distinct CDR3 sequences, with 17% found just once. Sequences were obtained from blood, either unsorted or a sorted T cell fraction (not recorded which). The TCR comes from a male donor with ankylosing spondylitis.

The DNA of the CDR3 is TGTGCCAGCTTGGGACTAGCGACATACGAGCAGTACTTC. Translation gives CASLGLATYEQYF. The chain carries TRBV28 and TRBJ2-7; 10 bases are a match to TRBD2. The length of the CDR3 is 13 residues. Trimming at V came to 8 bases and at J to 4 bases, leaving 5 bases not matched to a gene. CDR1 is MDHEN, CDR2 SYDVKM, per germline.